This T cell receptor beta chain was sequenced for a study of vaccination effects on CD4 cells after COVID-19. As for the study in general: Of the BNT162b2 and mRNA-1273 vaccines, participants received two doses of one or the other. Study-wide results and limits: Clonal contraction was marked in infection- and vaccine-induced clones late after vaccination.

Libraries were prepared by immunoSEQ multiplex PCR; TCRdb keeps only in-frame clonotypes and omits some of them. Seen here are roughly 30,000 clones, around 73% observed once, and the top ten hold around 25%. Antigen-specific CD4+ T cell clonotypes were called by their expansion after viral peptide-pool culture in ViraFEST. Culture lasted roughly 9 days before CD4+ T cell isolation. Neither prior SARS-CoV-2 infection nor positive nucleocapsid antibodies were present in the vaccine recipients. A half-volume exchange with IL-2 medium occurred on days 3 and 7. This CDR3 has 16 residues. The J segment lost 4 bases and the V segment lost 4 bases, leaving 5 bases of the junction unmatched. Germline V gene lookup returns CDR1 MGHRA and CDR2 YSYEKL. A note on this clone: Its antigen is unidentified.

This clonotype was obtained from a human donor who received a COVID-19 vaccine. The J gene is TRBJ2-3, the V gene TRBV4-1, with 13 bases identical to TRBD2. The input for sequencing was CD4+ T cells from PBMCs cultured with HCoV-OC43 spike peptides, taken before COVID-19 vaccination. Subset in this sample: HCoV-OC43 spike overlapping peptide pool stimulation. CDR3 loop: CASSRGLAGRADTQYF. The CDR3 DNA reads as TGCGCCAGCAGCCGGGGACTAGCGGGAAGGGCAGATACGCAGTATTTT.